The 20 T cell receptor beta chains given below trace back to one sample, sequenced in a study of cytomegalovirus exposure and HLA in healthy donors. The PCR made use of 60 Vbeta and 13 Jbeta primers. Only in-frame clones appear in the TCRdb table, and some are missing; sequencing was by immunoSEQ multiplex PCR. The sample has 65,000 to 95,000 clones; around 80% are singletons. The sample consisted of PBMCs. These receptors all stem from a human donor in good health.

The genes are TRBV4-1 and TRBJ1-4; the D is unclear. Germline V lookup: CDR1 MGHRA, CDR2 YSYEKL. V lost 0 bases and J lost 7, with 15 bases in between. The CDR3 has 16 residues. DNA for the CDR3: TGCGCCAGCAGCCAAGATGGTCGGGCCGCGGGTGAAAAACTGTTTTTT. Encoded protein: CASSQDGRAAGEKLFF.

The gene calls are TRBV7-2 and TRBJ1-3, with D possibly matching TRBD1 (5 bases). Deletions cut 5 bases from V and 4 bases from J, with 12 bases between. CDR3 size: 14 residues. In germline, CDR1 is SGHTA, CDR2 FQGNSA. The CDR3 nucleotides read TGTGCCAGCAGCACCAGGGCCCCGGGAAACACCATATATTTT. Translated, it gives CASSTRAPGNTIYF.

The chain is built from TRBV5-1 and TRBJ1-6; D not resolved. V lost 0 bases and J 0 bases, leaving 7 bases between the germline ends. The CDR3 runs to 16 residues. Germline V gene lookup returns CDR1 SGHRS and CDR2 YFSETQ. The CDR3 region is CASSLDGSSYNSPLHF. The CDR3 bases are TGCGCCAGCAGCTTGGATGGCAGCTCCTATAATTCACCCCTCCACTTT.

The count of this clone is one. The rearrangement links TRBV6-5 to TRBJ1-5, with 9 positions matching TRBD1. V was pared by 6 bases and J by 3 bases, with 3 bases of the junction left unmatched. Per germline, CDR1 MNHEY and CDR2 SVGAGI. This CDR3 is built from 14 residues. The CDR3 spells CASRGDRDNQPQHF. CDR3 sequence (DNA): TGTGCCAGCAGGGGGGACAGGGACAATCAGCCCCAGCATTTT.

This clone was detected a few times. The chain is built from TRBV7-9 and TRBJ1-4; 8 nucleotides align to TRBD1. Germline CDR1 SEHNR, CDR2 FQNEAQ (reference sequence). The CDR3 runs to 14 residues. With V trimmed by 6 bases and J by 7 bases, 7 bases remained unmatched. The CDR3 bases are TGTGCCAGCAGAGACCAGGGGGCGGGTGAAAAACTGTTTTTT. As protein: CASRDQGAGEKLFF. The full variable domain, in which reference TRBV7-9 and TRBJ1-4 provide the parts outside the CDR3, is DTGVSQNPRHKITKRGQNVTFRCDPISEHNRLYWYRQTLGQGPEFLTYFQNEAQLEKSRLLSDRFSAERPKGSFSTLEIQRTEQGDSAMYLCASRDQGAGEKLFFGSGTQLSVL.

As DNA, the CDR3 is TGTGCCAGCAGTGAAGGTAGGGGAAGAAACACTGAAGCTTTCTTT. This sequence encodes CASSEGRGRNTEAFF. The chain carries TRBV2 and TRBJ1-1; the D gene is possibly TRBD1 (5 bases). V shed 1 base and J shed 2 bases, with 11 bases lying between them. The CDR3 is 15 amino acids. Germline CDR1 is SNHLY and CDR2 is FYNNEI.

This CDR3 is CASAGTSGPPDTQYF. The CDR3 nucleotides are TGTGCCAGCGCAGGGACTAGTGGCCCCCCAGATACGCAGTATTTT. The rearrangement links TRBV5-4 to TRBJ2-3, with 8 nucleotides matching TRBD2. The CDR3 sequence is 15 residues long. The ends lost 7 bases at V and 4 bases at J; junction bases unmatched: 11. Germline V gives CDR1 SGHNT, CDR2 YYREEE (reference sequence).

This chain joins TRBV19 and TRBJ2-7; TRBD1 might be the D (5 bases). Germline values: CDR1 LNHDA, CDR2 SQIVND (reference sequence). V was trimmed by 9 bases and J by 5 bases, leaving 14 bases between them. CDR3 length equals 12 residues. The CDR3 coding sequence is TGTGCCAGCCCGCCAGGGTCCCACGAGCAGTACTTC. Its protein is CASPPGSHEQYF.

Concerning this clone itself: One junction end disagrees with the germline gene, perhaps due to a read error. The gene calls are TRBV7-2 and TRBJ2-2, with D perhaps TRBD2 (6 bases). The CDR3 sequence is 17 residues long. Germline V gene data show CDR1 as SGHTA and CDR2 as FQGNSA. The CDR3 DNA sequence: TGTGCCAGCAGCTTCCTGGTGGGCAGACTCGCCACCGGGGGGCTGTTTTTT. Its protein is CASSFLVGRLATGGLFF.

J is TRBJ1-4 and V is TRBV20-1; D is ambiguous. The CDR3 has 11 amino acids. V was shortened by 6 bases and J by 4 bases, with 6 bases between the two germline ends. Germline CDR1 DFQATT, CDR2 SNEGSKA (reference sequence). The CDR3 bases are TGCAGTGCCTTTCGTAATGAAAAACTGTTTTTT. Translation gives CSAFRNEKLFF.

The chain has TRBV4-1 and TRBJ1-1; possible D gene TRBD1, 5 bases. Germline assignment: CDR1 MGHRA and CDR2 YSYEKL. Deletions cut 0 bases from V and 3 bases from J, with 14 bases between. CDR3 length equals 16 residues. The CDR3 reads CASSQEPGGIDTEAFF. The CDR3 nucleotides are TGCGCCAGCAGCCAAGAACCCGGGGGGATAGACACTGAAGCTTTCTTT.

The chain joins TRBV2 to TRBJ2-7, with 7 nucleotides matching TRBD1. V was pared by 6 bases and J by 2 bases, with 7 bases of the junction left unmatched. Germline CDR1 SNHLY, CDR2 FYNNEI. The CDR3 runs 14 residues. For the CDR3, the DNA is TGTGCCAGCAGGGAGACAGGGATCCCCTACGAGCAGTACTTC. Amino acid sequence: CASRETGIPYEQYF.

The genes are TRBV15 and TRBJ1-5; no reliable D call. The V gene lost 4 bases and the J gene lost 4 bases, with 14 bases spanning the gap. From germline, CDR1 is LNHNV and CDR2 YYDKDF (reference sequence). There are 15 residues in the CDR3. In DNA, the CDR3 is TGTGCCACCAGCATGGGTGGGAGGGCAAATCAGCCCCAGCATTTT. This translates into CATSMGGRANQPQHF. Looking up the rest from reference TRBV15 and TRBJ1-5 gives the full variable domain: DAMVIQNPRYQVTQFGKPVTLSCSQTLNHNVMYWYQQKSSQAPKLLFHYYDKDFNNEADTPDNFQSRRPNTSFCFLDIRSPGLGDTAMYLCATSMGGRANQPQHFGDGTRLSIL.

This chain joins TRBV5-1 and TRBJ2-5; TRBD2 agrees at 9 bases. The CDR3 has 15 amino acids. Looked up from germline, CDR1 is SGHRS and CDR2 is YFSETQ. V gave up 0 bases and J gave up 2 bases; unmatched junction bases: 2. CDR3 DNA: TGCGCCAGCAGCTTGGGGCTAGCGGGGCAAGAGACCCAGTACTTC. This gives the protein CASSLGLAGQETQYF.

The chain recombines TRBV7-8 with TRBJ1-5; TRBD1 matches 9 bases. Germline CDR1 and CDR2: SGHVS and FQNEAQ. V lost 3 bases and J lost 6; bases outside the gene matches: 6. The CDR3 runs to 15 residues. CDR3 region: CASSFRTGDFQPQHF. The DNA of the CDR3 is TGTGCCAGCAGCTTCCGGACAGGGGATTTTCAGCCCCAGCATTTT.

This sequence joins TRBV5-1 and TRBJ2-7; 9 bases are shared with TRBD1. V lost 7 bases, J lost 1 base, and 3 bases stayed unmatched. This CDR3 has 13 amino acids. From germline, CDR1 is SGHRS and CDR2 YFSETQ. CDR3 coding DNA: TGCGCCAGCTACAGGGGGCGATCCTACGAGCAGTACTTC. Its protein product is CASYRGRSYEQYF.

The J gene is TRBJ1-4, the V gene TRBV15; D possibly corresponds to TRBD1 (5 bases). Germline CDR1 and CDR2: LNHNV and YYDKDF (reference sequence). The CDR3 extends over 15 amino acids. V dropped 0 bases and J dropped 10 bases, with 15 bases sitting between them. CDR3 sequence: CATSRDPGPGGKLFF. CDR3 nucleotides: TGTGCCACCAGCAGAGACCCGGGCCCCGGGGGAAAACTGTTTTTT.

The gene calls are TRBV19 and TRBJ2-6; 7 bases line up with TRBD2. From germline, CDR1 is LNHDA and CDR2 SQIVND (reference sequence). The length of the CDR3 is 15 residues. The trim removed 3 bases at V and 2 bases at J, leaving 1 base unmatched. The CDR3 DNA sequence: TGTGCCAGTAGTATGGGGGGGACTGGGGCCAACGTCCTGACTTTC. This translates into CASSMGGTGANVLTF. Combining the CDR3 with reference TRBV19 and TRBJ2-6 gives the whole variable domain DGGITQSPKYLFRKEGQNVTLSCEQNLNHDAMYWYRQDPGQGLRLIYYSQIVNDFQKGDIAEGYSVSREKKESFPLTVTSAQKNPTAFYLCASSMGGTGANVLTFGAGSRLTVL.

This clone has more than one count but fewer than ten. The gene calls are TRBV5-1 and TRBJ2-3; 8 bases are a match to TRBD2. This CDR3 region has 15 residues. Per the germline V gene, CDR1 is SGHRS and CDR2 is YFSETQ. Trimming took 2 bases from V and 2 from J; bases not matched to a gene: 4. This chain's CDR3 is CASSFSGAPTDTQYF. The DNA for the CDR3 is TGCGCCAGCAGCTTTAGCGGGGCACCCACAGATACGCAGTATTTT.

This chain connects TRBV2 to TRBJ1-5; TRBD1 aligns across 10 bases. V was pared by 3 bases and J by 5 bases, with 1 base of the junction left unmatched. The germline gives CDR1 SNHLY, CDR2 FYNNEI. The CDR3 is made up of 14 amino acids. CDR3 nucleotide sequence: TGTGCCAGCAGTGACGGGACAGGGGATCAGCCCCAGCATTTT. Translated: CASSDGTGDQPQHF.